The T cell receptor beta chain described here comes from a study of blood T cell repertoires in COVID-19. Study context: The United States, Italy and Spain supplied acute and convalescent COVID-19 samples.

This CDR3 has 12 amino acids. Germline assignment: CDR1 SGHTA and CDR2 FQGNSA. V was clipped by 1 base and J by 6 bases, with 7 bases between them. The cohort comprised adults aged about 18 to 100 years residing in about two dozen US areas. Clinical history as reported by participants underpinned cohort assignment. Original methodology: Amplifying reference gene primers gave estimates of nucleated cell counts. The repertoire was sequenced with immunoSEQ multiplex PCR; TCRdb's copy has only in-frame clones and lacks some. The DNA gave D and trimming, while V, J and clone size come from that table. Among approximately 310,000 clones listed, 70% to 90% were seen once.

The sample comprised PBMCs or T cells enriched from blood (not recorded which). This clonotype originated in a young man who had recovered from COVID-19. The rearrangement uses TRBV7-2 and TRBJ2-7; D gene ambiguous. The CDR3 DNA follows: TGTGCCAGCAGCTTAGAGTCGGGCGAGCAGTACTTC. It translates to CASSLESGEQYF.